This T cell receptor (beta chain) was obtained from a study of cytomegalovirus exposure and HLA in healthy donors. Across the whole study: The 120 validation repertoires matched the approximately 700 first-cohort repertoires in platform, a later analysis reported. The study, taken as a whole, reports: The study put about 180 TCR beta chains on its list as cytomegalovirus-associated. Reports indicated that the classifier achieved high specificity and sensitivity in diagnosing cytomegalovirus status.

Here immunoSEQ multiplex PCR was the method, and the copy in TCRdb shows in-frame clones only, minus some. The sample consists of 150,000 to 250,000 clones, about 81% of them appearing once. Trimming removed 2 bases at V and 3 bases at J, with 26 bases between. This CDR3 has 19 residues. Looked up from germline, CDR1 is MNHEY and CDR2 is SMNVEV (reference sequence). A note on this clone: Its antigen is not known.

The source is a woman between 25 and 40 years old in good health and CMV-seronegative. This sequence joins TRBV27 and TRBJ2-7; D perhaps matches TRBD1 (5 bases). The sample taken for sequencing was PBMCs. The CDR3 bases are TGTGCCAGCAGTTTAGGGGCACGTCCGGGCCACGGACGGTACTACGAGCAGTACTTC. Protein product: CASSLGARPGHGRYYEQYF.